The T cell receptor (beta chain) under discussion was sequenced for a study of cytomegalovirus exposure and HLA in healthy donors. Both 60 Vbeta primers and 13 Jbeta primers went into the PCR. Assay used: immunoSEQ multiplex PCR; TCRdb lists only in-frame clones, some missing. The repertoire includes approximately 150,000 clones, 80% of them detected once, and 2.5% to 3.5% sits in the top ten. The CDR3 length is 14 residues. Germline V gene lookup returns CDR1 MNHEY and CDR2 SVGAGI. Trimming took off 6 bases at V and 5 bases at J, with 16 bases between the two ends. Study findings and constraints: Generally TCR sequences proved uncommon, though certain public TCRs appeared in numerous donors. According to a later analysis, donors in an Asian-associated ancestry cluster reportedly had fewer N-insertions than the roughly 660-donor mean.

About this clone itself: Its specificity is not known.

This receptor was obtained from a woman aged 25 to 39 in good health and CMV-seronegative. The specimen was PBMCs. The V call is TRBV6-5, the J call TRBJ2-5; D possibly corresponds to TRBD2 (5 bases). CDR3 DNA sequence: TGTGCCAGCAGACGGCCGGGAAAGGTCGAGACCCAGTACTTC. Residues: CASRRPGKVETQYF.